The subject of this entry is one TCR beta chain. No antigen is known for it. A junction boundary mismatches the germline segment, possibly from a read error. Sequenced material consisted of expressed TCRB transcripts (all of the isolated RNA was reverse transcribed). The table came from immunoSEQ multiplex PCR; TCRdb's copy has only in-frame clones and leaves some out. The profile shows hundreds of thousands of clones, about 14% of them singletons. The CDR3 length is 13 residues. The germline V gene encodes CDR1 SSHAT and CDR2 FNYEAQ (reference sequence). The data are from a study of beta chain features in type 1 diabetes. General study results and limits: TCRB CDR3 length was moderately but significantly reduced in all four CD4+ subsets of Type 1 diabetes patients.

This TCR was recovered from a man between 18 and 29 years old with type 1 diabetes. The sample taken for sequencing was naive CD4+ T cells from blood. V usage is TRBV7-7 and J usage is TRBJ2-4; TRBD2 is a possible D gene (5 bases). The DNA of the CDR3 is TGTGCTAGCAGCCCAGAGCTCCGAGGGATTCAGTACTTC. Amino acid sequence: CASSPELRGIQYF.